A single sample is the source of the 24 T cell receptor beta chains below, sequenced in a study of CD8+ T cells in alopecia areata. As the sequencing template, cDNA was produced by extracting RNA and reverse transcribing it. This table comes from immunoSEQ multiplex PCR, and its TCRdb copy is limited to in-frame clones, with some not included. The sample yields a few hundred thousand clones, approximately 72% seen once. Treatment in this sample: oral pan-JAK inhibitor, 5-10 mg twice daily. Sequenced here: CD4+ T cells sorted from blood, sampled around week 44, from a patient treated with tofacitinib. These receptors were collected from a human donor with alopecia areata.

This clone was observed a few times. The gene calls are TRBV5-6 and TRBJ2-1, with D possibly TRBD2 on 5 matching bases. Trimming removed 7 bases at V and 4 bases at J, with 12 bases between. The CDR3 loop spans 13 amino acids. Per the germline V gene, CDR1 is SGHDT and CDR2 is YYEEEE. The CDR3 DNA sequence: TGTGCCAGCGCCGAACGGGGATACAATGAGCAGTTCTTC. Protein: CASAERGYNEQFF.

The chain joins TRBV29-1 to TRBJ2-7; TRBD2 might be the D (5 bases). Trimming cost V 6 bases and J 0 bases, with 15 bases left between them. CDR1 is SQVTM, CDR2 ANQGSEA, per germline. The CDR3 runs to 14 residues. The CDR3 sequence is CSVQDGLISYEQYF. Here the CDR3 DNA reads TGCAGCGTGCAGGACGGACTGATCTCCTACGAGCAGTACTTC.

The chain recombines TRBV11-2 with TRBJ1-2; D ambiguous. CDR3 size: 16 residues. V was pared by 5 bases and J by 0 bases, with 16 bases between. Per the germline V gene, CDR1 is SGHAT and CDR2 is FQNNGV. The chain's CDR3 is CASSIRMAGANYGYTF. DNA of the CDR3: TGTGCCAGCAGCATTAGGATGGCAGGTGCTAACTATGGCTACACCTTC.

This clone occurred a few times. The V call is TRBV5-6, the J call TRBJ2-1; D not resolved. V gave up 3 bases and J gave up 2 bases, with 3 bases separating them. This CDR3 is 12 amino acids long. Per the germline V gene, CDR1 is SGHDT and CDR2 is YYEEEE. CDR3 amino acids: CASSSPYNEQFF. The CDR3 nucleotides read TGTGCCAGCAGCTCACCCTACAATGAGCAGTTCTTC.

The chain combines TRBV2 with TRBJ1-2; D gene uncertain. Between the trimmed V and J ends, which lost 7 bases and 2 bases, there was a span of 14 bases. The CDR3 spans 14 residues. In germline, CDR1 is SNHLY, CDR2 FYNNEI. Here the CDR3 reads CASIPRDGNYGYTF. CDR3 nucleotides: TGTGCCAGCATCCCCCGGGATGGGAACTATGGCTACACCTTC.

V and J are TRBV10-3 and TRBJ1-2; no definite D call. V was clipped by 5 bases and J by 5 bases, with 9 bases between them. CDR3 length: 12 residues. Germline V CDR1 and CDR2: ENHRY, SYGVKD. CDR3 bases: TGTGCCATCAGTTCTCCCGATTATGGCTACACCTTC. Its protein product is CAISSPDYGYTF.

The CDR3 here is CASSPTRESYNEQFF. The DNA for the CDR3 is TGTGCCAGCTCACCAACCAGGGAGTCCTACAATGAGCAGTTCTTC. The rearrangement joins TRBV18 to TRBJ2-1, with D perhaps assigned TRBD1 or TRBD2 (5 bases each). The V gene lost 2 bases and the J gene lost 1 base, with 9 bases spanning the gap. This CDR3 region has 15 residues. CDR1 is KGHSH, CDR2 LQKENI, per germline.

This clone was observed once. The chain carries TRBV6-6 and TRBJ1-1; no reliable D call. This CDR3 is built from 16 residues. Germline V gives CDR1 MNHNY, CDR2 SVGAGI (reference sequence). Trimming took 2 bases from V and 0 from J, leaving 13 bases between them. The CDR3 loop is CASSYPDDGVNTEAFF. CDR3 nucleotides: TGTGCCAGCAGTTACCCCGACGATGGAGTGAACACTGAAGCTTTCTTT.

The rearrangement uses TRBV19 and TRBJ1-5, with no clear D. Germline V gives CDR1 LNHDA, CDR2 SQIVND (reference sequence). The CDR3 length is 14 residues. Trimming removed 7 bases from V and 0 bases from J, with 10 bases in between. The CDR3 reads CASTEAYSNQPQHF. The CDR3 coding sequence is TGTGCCAGTACCGAGGCTTATAGCAATCAGCCCCAGCATTTT.

The chain links TRBV29-1 to TRBJ2-7, with D unresolved. Germline CDR1 and CDR2: SQVTM and ANQGSEA. Trimming removed 2 bases from V and 0 bases from J, with 11 bases in between. The CDR3 extends over 14 amino acids. This chain's CDR3 is CSVEKTVGSYEQYF. The CDR3 region has the DNA TGCAGCGTTGAAAAGACGGTTGGCTCCTACGAGCAGTACTTC.

In DNA, the CDR3 is TGTGCCACCAGCAGGACCAACATTCAGTACTTC. It translates to CATSRTNIQYF. This chain uses TRBV15 with TRBJ2-4; no reliable D call. This CDR3 is 11 amino acids long. The germline V and J ends were trimmed by 3 bases and 7 bases, with 4 bases remaining between them. Germline V CDR1 and CDR2: LNHNV, YYDKDF (reference sequence).

V and J are TRBV7-2 and TRBJ2-3; no clear D gene. V was shortened by 4 bases and J by 9 bases, with 17 bases between the two germline ends. Germline V gene data show CDR1 as SGHTA and CDR2 as FQGNSA. The CDR3 loop spans 14 amino acids. The DNA for the CDR3 is TGTGCCAGCAGCTCCAGGACCCCCTCCCGAACGCAGTATTTT. It translates to CASSSRTPSRTQYF.

With respect to this clone: Other DNA variants within this sample encode the same CDR3. The chain recombines TRBV30 with TRBJ2-2, with 7 bases lining up with TRBD2. The V gene end was trimmed by 2 bases and the J gene end by 1 base; junction bases not matched to a gene: 1. The CDR3 spans 14 residues. Germline loops: CDR1 GTSNPN, CDR2 SVGIG (reference sequence). As DNA, the CDR3 is TGTGCCTGGAGTCGCGGGGGGAACACCGGGGAGCTGTTTTTT. Encoded protein: CAWSRGGNTGELFF.

The CDR3 DNA follows: TGTGCCAGCAGCCAAGTGTTGGGGAGCTACACCTTC. Its protein product is CASSQVLGSYTF. The gene calls are TRBV14 and TRBJ1-2; D unresolved. V was clipped by 1 base and J by 9 bases, with 9 bases between them. The CDR3 is 12 residues long. Germline V lookup: CDR1 SGHDN, CDR2 FVKESK.

The J gene is TRBJ2-1, the V gene TRBV29-1, with no clear D. CDR3 size: 16 residues. Germline V gene data show CDR1 as SQVTM and CDR2 as ANQGSEA. V was pared by 4 bases and J by 0 bases, with 16 bases between. The CDR3: CSVVPRAASSYNEQFF. DNA of the CDR3: TGCAGCGTTGTACCCCGGGCGGCTAGCTCCTACAATGAGCAGTTCTTC.

V and J are TRBV6-6 and TRBJ2-3, with TRBD1 matching 10 bases. The V and J ends lost 4 bases and 0 bases, in that order; junction bases with no gene match: 4. CDR3 length: 16 residues. In germline, CDR1 is MNHNY, CDR2 SVGAGI (reference sequence). CDR3 DNA: TGTGCCAGCAGTTCCCGGGACAGGGGAAGCACAGATACGCAGTATTTT. Translation gives CASSSRDRGSTDTQYF.

V is TRBV10-3 and J is TRBJ2-7; TRBD1 aligns across 9 bases. The CDR3 is made up of 14 amino acids. Germline V gives CDR1 ENHRY, CDR2 SYGVKD. Unmatched junction bases numbered 6, after V lost 6 bases and J lost 3 bases. The CDR3 nucleotides are TGTGCCATCAGCCGGGGACAGGGCTACTACGAGCAGTACTTC. This gives the protein CAISRGQGYYEQYF.

The genes are TRBV5-1 and TRBJ1-3; no clear D. Per germline, CDR1 SGHRS and CDR2 YFSETQ. The CDR3 sequence is 14 residues long. V lost 0 bases, J lost 0 bases, and 4 bases lay in between. CDR3 amino acids: CASSLDSSGNTIYF. CDR3 bases: TGCGCCAGCAGCTTGGATTCCTCTGGAAACACCATATATTTT. Filled out from reference TRBV5-1 and TRBJ1-3, the complete variable domain reads KAGVTQTPRYLIKTRGQQVTLSCSPISGHRSVSWYQQTPGQGLQFLFEYFSETQRNKGNFPGRFSGRQFSNSRSEMNVSTLELGDSALYLCASSLDSSGNTIYFGEGSWLTVV.

This clone showed up just a few times. The DNA of the CDR3 is TGTGCCAGCAGCCGCCCGGGGGCCGGGGAGCTGTTTTTT. Protein product: CASSRPGAGELFF. The chain combines TRBV7-9 with TRBJ2-2; tentative D call: TRBD2 (6 bases). CDR1 is SEHNR, CDR2 FQNEAQ, per germline (reference sequence). The CDR3 runs to 13 residues. With 5 bases removed from V and 6 bases from J, the gap between germline ends came to 10 bases.

As concerns this clone: The sample holds other DNA sequences that translate to the same CDR3. The V and J genes are TRBV7-2 and TRBJ2-3; D is unresolved. Trimming shortened V by 5 bases and J by 6 bases, and 6 bases separated the two germline ends. The CDR3 consists of 11 residues. Germline V gene data show CDR1 as SGHTA and CDR2 as FQGNSA. CDR3 nucleotide sequence: TGTGCCAGCAGCCCCCAGGATACGCAGTATTTT. This sequence encodes CASSPQDTQYF.

Only one count was recorded for this clone. CDR3 in amino acids: CATSRAPGQGSGNTIYF. CDR3 in DNA: TGTGCCACCAGCAGAGCTCCGGGACAGGGTTCGGGAAACACCATATATTTT. This chain connects TRBV15 to TRBJ1-3, with 9 bases identical to TRBD1. The V segment lost 1 base and the J segment 4 bases; nucleotides outside the gene matches: 8. This CDR3 has 17 residues. The germline CDR1 and CDR2 sequences are LNHNV and YYDKDF (reference sequence).

The rearrangement uses TRBV27 and TRBJ1-6; D ambiguous. CDR3 length: 16 residues. V was trimmed by 4 bases and J by 4 bases, leaving 14 bases between them. Germline V CDR1 and CDR2: MNHEY, SMNVEV (reference sequence). CDR3 loop: CASSSGTVGYNSPLHF. The CDR3 DNA follows: TGTGCCAGCAGTTCGGGTACAGTGGGTTATAATTCACCCCTCCACTTT.

The chain couples TRBV20-1 to TRBJ2-1, with TRBD1 as a possible D gene (6 bases). The CDR3 has 11 amino acids. The germline CDR1 and CDR2 sequences are DFQATT and SNEGSKA (reference sequence). The CDR3 region has the DNA TGCAGCCCCCGACAGGCCAATGAGCAGTTCTTC. Protein: CSPRQANEQFF.

The rearrangement links TRBV4-1 to TRBJ1-5; no clear D gene. V lost 0 bases to trimming and J lost 4 bases, with 10 bases between them. CDR3 length equals 15 residues. The germline CDR1 and CDR2 sequences are MGHRA and YSYEKL. The CDR3 protein is CASSQDPTTNQPQHF. In nucleotides, the CDR3 is TGCGCCAGCAGCCAAGACCCGACAACTAATCAGCCCCAGCATTTT.